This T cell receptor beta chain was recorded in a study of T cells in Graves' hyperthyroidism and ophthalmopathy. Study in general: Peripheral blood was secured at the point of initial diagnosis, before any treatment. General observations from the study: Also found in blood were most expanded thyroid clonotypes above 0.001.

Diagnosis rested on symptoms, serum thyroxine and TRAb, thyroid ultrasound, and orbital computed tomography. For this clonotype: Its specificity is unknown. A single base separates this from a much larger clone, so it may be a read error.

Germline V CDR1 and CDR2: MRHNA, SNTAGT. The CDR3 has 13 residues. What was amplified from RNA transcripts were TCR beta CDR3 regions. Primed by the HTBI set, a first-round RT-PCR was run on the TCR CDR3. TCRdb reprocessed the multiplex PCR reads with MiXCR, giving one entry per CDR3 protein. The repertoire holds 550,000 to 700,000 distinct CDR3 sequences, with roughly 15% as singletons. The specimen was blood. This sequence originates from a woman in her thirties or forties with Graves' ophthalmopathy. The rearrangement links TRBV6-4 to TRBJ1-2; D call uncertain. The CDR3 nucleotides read TGTGCCAGCAGTCCGGGCCTTAACTATGACTACACCTTC. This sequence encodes CASSPGLNYDYTF.